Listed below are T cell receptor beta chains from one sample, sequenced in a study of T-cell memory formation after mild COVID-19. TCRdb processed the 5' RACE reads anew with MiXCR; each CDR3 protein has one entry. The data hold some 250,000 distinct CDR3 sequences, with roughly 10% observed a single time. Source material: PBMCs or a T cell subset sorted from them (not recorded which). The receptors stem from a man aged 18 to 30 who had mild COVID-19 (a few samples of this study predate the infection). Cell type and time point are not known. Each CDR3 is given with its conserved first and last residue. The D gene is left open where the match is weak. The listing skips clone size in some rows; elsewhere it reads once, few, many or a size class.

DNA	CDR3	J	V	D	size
TGTGCCAGCAGCTTAGGAGCGGGGGCGATCAATGAGCAGTTCTTC	CASSLGAGAINEQFF	TRBJ2-1	TRBV7-9	TRBD2	-
TGTGCCAGCAGTTGGCTCGGACAGGGGGTGAATGAGCAGTTCTTC	CASSWLGQGVNEQFF	TRBJ2-1	TRBV6-5	TRBD1	few
TGTGCCATCAGTGAGCTGGTGAACACTGAAGCTTTCTTT	CAISELVNTEAFF	TRBJ1-1	TRBV10-3	-	-
TGTGCCAGCAGCTGGATTATGCAGGGTTTATCCGGGGAGCTGTTTTTT	CASSWIMQGLSGELFF	TRBJ2-2	TRBV7-8	-	-
TGTGCCAGCAGCTTCCCGGTCTCAACCAGGATGAACACTGAAGCTTTCTTT	CASSFPVSTRMNTEAFF	TRBJ1-1	TRBV7-2	-	many
TGTGCCAGCAGCTTAGAGCTAGAGGAGACCCAGTACTTC	CASSLELEETQYF	TRBJ2-5	TRBV7-2	-	many
TGCGCCAGCAGCTTTGACAGGGCCCGTGGGGCTTTCTTT	CASSFDRARGAFF	TRBJ1-1	TRBV5-1	TRBD1	-
TGTGCCAGCAGTGTCGGCAGGGGGGAAGGACAGCCCCAGCATTTT	CASSVGRGEGQPQHF	TRBJ1-5	TRBV2	TRBD1	-
TGTGCCATCTCTTCGGACCAGAGCTCCTACAATGAGCAGTTCTTC	CAISSDQSSYNEQFF	TRBJ2-1	TRBV7-2	-	-
TGCGCCAGCAGCCAAGTTAGTGGGCAGGCAGAGCTGTTTTTT	CASSQVSGQAELFF	TRBJ2-2	TRBV4-3	-	-
TGTGCCAGCAGTGTTACGGTTGAGCAGTTCTTC	CASSVTVEQFF	TRBJ2-1	TRBV12-3/TRBV12-4	-	few
TGCAGTGCTGGGGGACTAGGACTAGCGGGGGGGCCTGGCACAGATACGCAGTATTTT	CSAGGLGLAGGPGTDTQYF	TRBJ2-3	TRBV20-1	TRBD2	-
TGCGCCAGCAGCTTGGTGGCGGGGGACTACACCGGGGAGCTGTTTTTT	CASSLVAGDYTGELFF	TRBJ2-2	TRBV5-1	TRBD2	-
TGTGCCAGCAGTGGAAGAGGCGGCGATACGCAGTATTTT	CASSGRGGDTQYF	TRBJ2-3	TRBV6-1	-	few
TGTGCTAGTGGTTTGGTAATCGTAGGCAGCCCCAATGAGCAGTTCTTC	CASGLVIVGSPNEQFF	TRBJ2-1	TRBV12-5	-	-
TGTGCCAGCAGGGATACTACTAGCGGGGGGGCCGGCCGTGAGCAGTTCTTC	CASRDTTSGGAGREQFF	TRBJ2-1	TRBV6-5	TRBD2	-
TGCGCCAGCAGCTTCGAGTCGGGGGCCACAGATACGCAGTATTTT	CASSFESGATDTQYF	TRBJ2-3	TRBV5-1	-	few
TGTGCCAGTAGTCCGCGACAGAATCTGTTGAACACTGAAGCTTTCTTT	CASSPRQNLLNTEAFF	TRBJ1-1	TRBV19	-	few
TGTGCCAGCAGTTTGGGGCAGGGGGGAGATACGCAGTATTTT	CASSLGQGGDTQYF	TRBJ2-3	TRBV12-3/TRBV12-4	-	-
TGTGCCAGCAGTTTTTACACTGAAGCTTTCTTT	CASSFYTEAFF	TRBJ1-1	TRBV12-3/TRBV12-4	-	-
TGTGCCATCAGCCTAGCGGAGCAAGAGACCCAGTACTTC	CAISLAEQETQYF	TRBJ2-5	TRBV10-3	TRBD2	-
TGTGCCAGCAGCTTAAGCCTAAGCTCCTACAATGAGCAGTTCTTC	CASSLSLSSYNEQFF	TRBJ2-1	TRBV7-9	-	many
TGTGCCAGCAGCCACTACAGGATTCTGGGGCATGAGCAGTTCTTC	CASSHYRILGHEQFF	TRBJ2-1	TRBV7-6	-	few
TGCGCCAGCAGCCAAGACGGACTAGCGGGAAGCACAGATACGCAGTATTTT	CASSQDGLAGSTDTQYF	TRBJ2-3	TRBV4-3	TRBD2	once
TGTGCCAGCAGCTCATGGACTGGAGCTGCTGGCTACACCTTC	CASSSWTGAAGYTF	TRBJ1-2	TRBV7-2	-	-
TGTGCCAGTTCAGGGTTCAGCAATCAGCCCCAGCATTTT	CASSGFSNQPQHF	TRBJ1-5	TRBV12-3/TRBV12-4	-	few
TGCGCCAGCAGCTTGGGGACAAACAATGAGCAGTTCTTC	CASSLGTNNEQFF	TRBJ2-1	TRBV5-1	-	few
TGCGCCAGCAGCTTGGACAGGGGGGCGCCTGAAGCTTTCTTT	CASSLDRGAPEAFF	TRBJ1-1	TRBV5-1	TRBD1	many
TGTGCCAGCAGCTTATCGACTACGGAGACCCAGTACTTC	CASSLSTTETQYF	TRBJ2-5	TRBV7-2	-	many
TGTGCCAGCAGCCAAGAAGCCGAGTTCTATGGCTACACCTTC	CASSQEAEFYGYTF	TRBJ1-2	TRBV4-2	-	few
TGCGCCAGCAGCCATCTGCTAGCGGAGGGAGAGACCCAGTACTTC	CASSHLLAEGETQYF	TRBJ2-5	TRBV4-3	TRBD2	-
TGTGCCAGCAGCCCTCGACTAGCGGGGGGGCCGGAGACCCAGTACTTC	CASSPRLAGGPETQYF	TRBJ2-5	TRBV9	TRBD2	few
TGTGCCACCAGTGCCGGTTTAGGGAACACCGGGGAGCTGTTTTTT	CATSAGLGNTGELFF	TRBJ2-2	TRBV24-1	-	-
TGCAGCGTTGCCCTCACGGACGGAACAACCGGGGAGCTGTTTTTT	CSVALTDGTTGELFF	TRBJ2-2	TRBV29-1	-	-
TGTGCCAGCAGTCAGTTTCTCTCTGGAAACACCATATATTTT	CASSQFLSGNTIYF	TRBJ1-3	TRBV12-3/TRBV12-4	-	-
TGTGCCAGCAGCTTTACTACAGGGGGGACTGAAGCTTTCTTT	CASSFTTGGTEAFF	TRBJ1-1	TRBV7-9	TRBD1	many
TGTGCCAGCAGCCCCTCGAGGAGACTAGCGGGGGCGGAGACCCAGTACTTC	CASSPSRRLAGAETQYF	TRBJ2-5	TRBV7-9	TRBD2	few
TGCGCCAGCAGCGACAATAGCGGGGGGGTCACAGATACGCAGTATTTT	CASSDNSGGVTDTQYF	TRBJ2-3	TRBV5-1	TRBD2	many
TGCGCCAGCAGCGGGGGCTCTGGAAACACCATATATTTT	CASSGGSGNTIYF	TRBJ1-3	TRBV5-1	-	-
TGTGCCAGCAGTCCCTTCCGGGGTTGGACCGGGGAGCTGTTTTTT	CASSPFRGWTGELFF	TRBJ2-2	TRBV12-3/TRBV12-4	-	-
TGTGCCAGCAGCCCATTGGACAGGCCCTACGAGCAGTACTTC	CASSPLDRPYEQYF	TRBJ2-7	TRBV7-9	TRBD1	-
TGTGCCAGCAGTTCCAACACCGGGACGTCTGGGGAGACCCAGTACTTC	CASSSNTGTSGETQYF	TRBJ2-5	TRBV6-5	-	-
TGCGCCAGCAGCTTGCTGGACAGCAACTATGGCTACACCTTC	CASSLLDSNYGYTF	TRBJ1-2	TRBV5-1	-	-
TGTGCCAGTAAGCCGACTAGCGCCCAAGAGACCCAGTACTTC	CASKPTSAQETQYF	TRBJ2-5	TRBV19	TRBD2	-
TGTGCCAGTCGAGGGACAGAACTAACCTACGAGCAGTACTTC	CASRGTELTYEQYF	TRBJ2-7	TRBV27	TRBD1	few
TGTGCCTGGAGTCTGACAGGGGGAATGGGTGGCTACACCTTC	CAWSLTGGMGGYTF	TRBJ1-2	TRBV30	TRBD1	few
TGCAGTGGTCAGGACAGCTCCTGGGATGAGCAGTTCTTC	CSGQDSSWDEQFF	TRBJ2-1	TRBV20-1	-	-
TGTGCCAGTCAGCTAGCGGGGGGGCGGGATGAGCAGTTCTTC	CASQLAGGRDEQFF	TRBJ2-1	TRBV12-3/TRBV12-4	TRBD2	few
TGTGCCAGCAGCCTCTTCCGGGGAAGGGAAGGCGGGGAGCTGTTTTTT	CASSLFRGREGGELFF	TRBJ2-2	TRBV7-2	-	many
TGTGCCAGCACCGAACCCGGGACAGGAATATACAATGAGCAGTTCTTC	CASTEPGTGIYNEQFF	TRBJ2-1	TRBV12-3/TRBV12-4	TRBD1	-
TGTGCCAGCAGTTCCGGGTTTTGGGGGTACACCGGGGAGCTGTTTTTT	CASSSGFWGYTGELFF	TRBJ2-2	TRBV27	-	-
TGTGCCAGCAGTTACTTGGGCGCCGGGGAGCTGTTTTTT	CASSYLGAGELFF	TRBJ2-2	TRBV6-5	-	many
TGTGCCAGCAGCGAAAGGCTGGCTGGGGCCAACGTCCTGACTTTC	CASSERLAGANVLTF	TRBJ2-6	TRBV7-3	-	-
TGCAGTGTCGGAGCGTCAGTTAGGACTAGCGGGCACCTCTTCAGGGGGGAGACCCAGTACTTC	CSVGASVRTSGHLFRGETQYF	TRBJ2-5	TRBV20-1	TRBD2	-
TGTGCCAGCAGCTTAGGAACGACCCAGCAGTACTTC	CASSLGTTQQYF	TRBJ2-7	TRBV7-8	-	few
TGTGCCAGCAGCTCCCGGGGGGGGGCAGATACGCAGTATTTT	CASSSRGGADTQYF	TRBJ2-3	TRBV5-4	TRBD2	-